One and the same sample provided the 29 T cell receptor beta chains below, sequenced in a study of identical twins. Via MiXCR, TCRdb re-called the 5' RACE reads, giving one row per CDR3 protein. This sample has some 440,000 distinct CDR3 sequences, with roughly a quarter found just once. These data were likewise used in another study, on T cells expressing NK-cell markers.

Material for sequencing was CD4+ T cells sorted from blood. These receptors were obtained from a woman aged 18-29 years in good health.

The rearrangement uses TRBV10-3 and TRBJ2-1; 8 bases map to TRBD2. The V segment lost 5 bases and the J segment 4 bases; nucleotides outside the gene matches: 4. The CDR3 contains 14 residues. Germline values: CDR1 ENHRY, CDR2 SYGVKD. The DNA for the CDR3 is TGTGCCATCAGTTTAGCGGGATTGTACAATGAGCAGTTCTTC. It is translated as CAISLAGLYNEQFF.

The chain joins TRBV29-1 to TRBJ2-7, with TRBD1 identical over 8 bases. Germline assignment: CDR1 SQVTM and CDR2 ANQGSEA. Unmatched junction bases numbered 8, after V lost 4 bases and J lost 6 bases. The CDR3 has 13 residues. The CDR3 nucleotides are TGCAGCGTTGGCCCCGGACAGGGAATCGAGCAGTACTTC. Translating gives CSVGPGQGIEQYF.

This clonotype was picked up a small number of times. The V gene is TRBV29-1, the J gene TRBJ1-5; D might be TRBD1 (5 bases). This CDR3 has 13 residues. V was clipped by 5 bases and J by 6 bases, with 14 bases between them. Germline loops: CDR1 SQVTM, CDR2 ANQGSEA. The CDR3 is CSVLGGWGQPQHF. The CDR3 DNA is TGCAGCGTTTTGGGGGGGTGGGGTCAGCCCCAGCATTTT. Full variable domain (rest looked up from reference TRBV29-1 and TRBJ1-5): SAVISQKPSRDICQRGTSLTIQCQVDSQVTMMFWYRQQPGQSLTLIATANQGSEATYESGFVIDKFPISRPNLTFSTLTVSNMSPEDSSIYLCSVLGGWGQPQHFGDGTRLSIL.

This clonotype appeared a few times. This chain's CDR3 is CASSPEAVRRGDTQYF. CDR3 DNA sequence: TGCGCCAGCAGCCCGGAGGCCGTCAGGCGTGGAGATACGCAGTATTTT. The chain joins TRBV5-1 to TRBJ2-3; TRBD2 is a possible D gene (5 bases). The CDR3 length is 16 residues. V was trimmed by 4 bases and J by 5 bases, leaving 20 bases between them. Germline CDR1 reads SGHRS; CDR2 reads YFSETQ.

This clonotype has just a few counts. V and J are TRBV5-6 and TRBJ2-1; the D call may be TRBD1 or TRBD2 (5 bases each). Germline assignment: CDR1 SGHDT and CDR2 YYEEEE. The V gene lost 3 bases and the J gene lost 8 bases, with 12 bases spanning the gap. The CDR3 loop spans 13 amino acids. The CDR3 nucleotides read TGTGCCAGCAGCTGGGACCGCGCGGATGAGCAGTTCTTC. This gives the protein CASSWDRADEQFF. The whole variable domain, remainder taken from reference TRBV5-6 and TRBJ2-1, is DAGVTQSPTHLIKTRGQQVTLRCSPKSGHDTVSWYQQALGQGPQFIFQYYEEEERQRGNFPDRFSGHQFPNYSSELNVNALLLGDSALYLCASSWDRADEQFFGPGTRLTVL.

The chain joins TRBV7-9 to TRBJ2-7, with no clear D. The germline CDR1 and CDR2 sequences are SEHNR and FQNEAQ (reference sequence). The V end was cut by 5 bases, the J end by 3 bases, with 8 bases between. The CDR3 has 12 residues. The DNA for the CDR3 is TGTGCCAGCAGCGACCGGAGCTACGAGCAGTACTTC. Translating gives CASSDRSYEQYF.

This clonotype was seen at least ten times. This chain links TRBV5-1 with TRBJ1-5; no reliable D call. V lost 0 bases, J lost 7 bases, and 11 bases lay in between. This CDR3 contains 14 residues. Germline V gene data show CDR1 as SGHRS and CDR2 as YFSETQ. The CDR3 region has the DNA TGCGCCAGCAGCTTGGTCGGGAACGGACAGCCCCAGCATTTT. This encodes CASSLVGNGQPQHF.

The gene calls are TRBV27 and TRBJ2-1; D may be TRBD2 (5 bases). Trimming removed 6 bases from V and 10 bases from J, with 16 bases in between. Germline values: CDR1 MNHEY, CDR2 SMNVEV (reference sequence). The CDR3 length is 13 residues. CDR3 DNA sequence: TGTGCCAGCAGACCCTACGGGGTTGTAGAGCAGTTCTTC. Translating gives CASRPYGVVEQFF.

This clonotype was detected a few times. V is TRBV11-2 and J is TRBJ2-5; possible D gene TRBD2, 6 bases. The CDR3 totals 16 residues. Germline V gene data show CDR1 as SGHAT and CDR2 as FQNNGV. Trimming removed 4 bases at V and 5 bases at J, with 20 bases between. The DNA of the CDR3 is TGTGCCAGCAGCTCCCGCCCTAGCGTGAGTAGGGAGACCCAGTACTTC. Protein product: CASSSRPSVSRETQYF.

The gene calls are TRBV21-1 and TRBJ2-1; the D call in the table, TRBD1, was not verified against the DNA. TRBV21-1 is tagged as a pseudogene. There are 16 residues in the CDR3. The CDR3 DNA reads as TGTGCCAGCAGCAAAAAGGTTTGGGGCGGATTGAATGAGCAGTTCTTC. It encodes CASSKKVWGGLNEQFF.

CDR3 DNA sequence: TGTGCCAGCAGAATCCTAGGTAGGGGTGAGCAGTTCTTC. Residues: CASRILGRGEQFF. This chain uses TRBV12-3 or TRBV12-4 with TRBJ2-1; D is perhaps TRBD1 (5 bases). CDR3 length: 13 residues. The germline V and J ends were trimmed by 6 bases and 9 bases, with 15 bases remaining between them.

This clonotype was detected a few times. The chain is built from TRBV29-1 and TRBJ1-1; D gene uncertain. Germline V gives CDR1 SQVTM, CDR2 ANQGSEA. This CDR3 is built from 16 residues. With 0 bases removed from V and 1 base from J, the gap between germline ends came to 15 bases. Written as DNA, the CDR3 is TGCAGCGTTGAAGATCTTGTCCGCAGCGGGAACACTGAAGCTTTCTTT. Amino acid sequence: CSVEDLVRSGNTEAFF. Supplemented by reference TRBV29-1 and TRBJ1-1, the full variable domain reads SAVISQKPSRDICQRGTSLTIQCQVDSQVTMMFWYRQQPGQSLTLIATANQGSEATYESGFVIDKFPISRPNLTFSTLTVSNMSPEDSSIYLCSVEDLVRSGNTEAFFGQGTRLTVV.

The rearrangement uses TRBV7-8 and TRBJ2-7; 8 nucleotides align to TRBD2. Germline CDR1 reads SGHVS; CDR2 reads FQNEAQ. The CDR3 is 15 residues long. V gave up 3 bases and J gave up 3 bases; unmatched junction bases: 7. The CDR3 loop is CASSLGPGLVYEQYF. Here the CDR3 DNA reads TGTGCCAGCAGCTTGGGTCCGGGACTAGTCTACGAGCAGTACTTC.

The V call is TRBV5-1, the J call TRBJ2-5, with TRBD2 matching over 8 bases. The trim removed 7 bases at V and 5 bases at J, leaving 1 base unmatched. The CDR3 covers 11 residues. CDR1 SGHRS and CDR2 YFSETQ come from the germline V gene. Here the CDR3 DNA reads TGCGCCAGCCGGGAGGGGGAGACCCAGTACTTC. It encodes CASREGETQYF.

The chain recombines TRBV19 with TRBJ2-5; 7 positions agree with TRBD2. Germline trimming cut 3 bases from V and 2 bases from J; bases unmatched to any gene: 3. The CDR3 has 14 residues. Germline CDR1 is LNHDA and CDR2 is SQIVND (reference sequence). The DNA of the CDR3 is TGTGCCAGTAGTATGTCCGGGGGGCAAGAGACCCAGTACTTC. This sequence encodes CASSMSGGQETQYF.

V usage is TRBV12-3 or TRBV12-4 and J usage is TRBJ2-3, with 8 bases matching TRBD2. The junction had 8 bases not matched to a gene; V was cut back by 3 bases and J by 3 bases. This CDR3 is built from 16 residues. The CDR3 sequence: CASSFVVAGGTDTQYF. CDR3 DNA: TGTGCCAGCAGTTTCGTCGTTGCGGGAGGTACAGATACGCAGTATTTT.

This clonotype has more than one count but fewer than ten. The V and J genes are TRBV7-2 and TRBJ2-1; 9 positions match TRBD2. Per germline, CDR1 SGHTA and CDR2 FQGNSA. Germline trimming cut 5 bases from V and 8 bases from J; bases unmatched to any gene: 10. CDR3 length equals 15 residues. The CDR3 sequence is CASSLEPGLAYEQFF. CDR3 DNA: TGTGCCAGCAGCCTCGAACCGGGACTAGCCTATGAGCAGTTCTTC.

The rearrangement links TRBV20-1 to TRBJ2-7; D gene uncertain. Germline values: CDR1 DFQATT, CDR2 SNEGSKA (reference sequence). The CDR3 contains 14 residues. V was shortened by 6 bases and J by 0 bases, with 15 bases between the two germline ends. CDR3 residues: CSATGDGDSYEQYF. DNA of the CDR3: TGCAGTGCCACCGGAGATGGGGACTCCTACGAGCAGTACTTC.

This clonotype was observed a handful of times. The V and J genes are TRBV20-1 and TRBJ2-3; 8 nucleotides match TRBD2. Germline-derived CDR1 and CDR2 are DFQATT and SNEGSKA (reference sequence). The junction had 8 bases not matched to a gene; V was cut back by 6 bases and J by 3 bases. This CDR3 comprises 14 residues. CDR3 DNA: TGCAGTGCGTTGGGAGCGGGAGTGACAGATACGCAGTATTTT. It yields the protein CSALGAGVTDTQYF.

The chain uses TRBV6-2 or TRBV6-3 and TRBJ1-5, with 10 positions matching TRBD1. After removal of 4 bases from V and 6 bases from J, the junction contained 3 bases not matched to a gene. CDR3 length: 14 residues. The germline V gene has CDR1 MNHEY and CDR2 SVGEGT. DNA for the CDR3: TGTGCCAGCAGTTCGAGACAGGGGGCTCAGCCCCAGCATTTT. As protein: CASSSRQGAQPQHF.

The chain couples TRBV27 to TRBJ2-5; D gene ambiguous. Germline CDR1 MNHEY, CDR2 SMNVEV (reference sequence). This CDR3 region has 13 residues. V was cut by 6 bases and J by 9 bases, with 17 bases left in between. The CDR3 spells CASRPLGNPAQYF. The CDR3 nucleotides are TGTGCCAGCAGGCCTCTAGGGAACCCGGCCCAGTACTTC.

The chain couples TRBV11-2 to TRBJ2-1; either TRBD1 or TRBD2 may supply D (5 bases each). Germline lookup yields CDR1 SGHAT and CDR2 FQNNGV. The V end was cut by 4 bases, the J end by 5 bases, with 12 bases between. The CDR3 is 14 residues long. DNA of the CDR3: TGTGCCAGCAGCTCAACTAGGGGAAACAATGAGCAGTTCTTC. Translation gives CASSSTRGNNEQFF.

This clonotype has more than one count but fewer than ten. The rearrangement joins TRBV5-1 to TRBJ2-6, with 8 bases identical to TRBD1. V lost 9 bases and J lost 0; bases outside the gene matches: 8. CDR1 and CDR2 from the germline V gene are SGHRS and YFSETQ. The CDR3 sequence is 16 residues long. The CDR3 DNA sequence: TGCGCCACCCAGACAGGGGCTACCTCTGGGGCCAACGTCCTGACTTTC. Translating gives CATQTGATSGANVLTF.

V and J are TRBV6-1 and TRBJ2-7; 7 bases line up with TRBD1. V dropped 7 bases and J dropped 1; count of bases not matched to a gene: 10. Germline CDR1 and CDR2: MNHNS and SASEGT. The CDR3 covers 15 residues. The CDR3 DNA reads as TGTGCCAGCAAGGTACAGTGGACAGGATCCTACGAGCAGTACTTC. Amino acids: CASKVQWTGSYEQYF.

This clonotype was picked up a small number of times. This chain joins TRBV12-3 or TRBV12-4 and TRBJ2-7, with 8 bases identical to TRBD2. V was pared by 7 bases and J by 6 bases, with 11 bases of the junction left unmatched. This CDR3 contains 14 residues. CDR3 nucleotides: TGTGCCAGCACCCTCCGGGGGGGGGCTACCGAGCAGTACTTC. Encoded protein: CASTLRGGATEQYF.

CDR3 sequence reads: CSARTRRYNEQFF. CDR3 in DNA: TGCAGTGCTAGGACTAGGAGGTACAATGAGCAGTTCTTC. The chain uses TRBV20-1 and TRBJ2-1, with a weak D call TRBD2 (6 bases). Trimming stripped 3 bases from V and 4 bases from J, with 10 bases between. The germline V gene encodes CDR1 DFQATT and CDR2 SNEGSKA (reference sequence). The CDR3 consists of 13 residues.

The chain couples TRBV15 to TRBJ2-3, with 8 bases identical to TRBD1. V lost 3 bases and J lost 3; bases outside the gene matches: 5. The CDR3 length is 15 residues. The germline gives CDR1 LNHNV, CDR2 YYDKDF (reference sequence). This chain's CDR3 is CATSSGQGGTDTQYF. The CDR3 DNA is TGTGCCACCAGCAGCGGACAGGGTGGAACAGATACGCAGTATTTT. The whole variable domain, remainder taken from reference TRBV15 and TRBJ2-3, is DAMVIQNPRYQVTQFGKPVTLSCSQTLNHNVMYWYQQKSSQAPKLLFHYYDKDFNNEADTPDNFQSRRPNTSFCFLDIRSPGLGDTAMYLCATSSGQGGTDTQYFGPGTRLTVL.

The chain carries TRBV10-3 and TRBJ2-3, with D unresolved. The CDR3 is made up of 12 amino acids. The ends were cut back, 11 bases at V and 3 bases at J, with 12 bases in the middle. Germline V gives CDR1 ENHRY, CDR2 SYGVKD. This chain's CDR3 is CAVQGPTDTQYF. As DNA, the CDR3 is TGTGCCGTACAAGGACCGACAGATACGCAGTATTTT.

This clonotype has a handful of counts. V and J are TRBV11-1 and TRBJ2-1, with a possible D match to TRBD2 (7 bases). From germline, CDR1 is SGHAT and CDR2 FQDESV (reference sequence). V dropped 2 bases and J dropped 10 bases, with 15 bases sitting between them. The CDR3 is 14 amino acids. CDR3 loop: CASSLLQGGGEQFF. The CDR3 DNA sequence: TGTGCCAGCAGCTTACTACAGGGAGGGGGAGAGCAGTTCTTC.